This T cell receptor (beta chain) comes out of a study of T cell responses to AZD1222 COVID-19 vaccine. Using immunoSEQ multiplex PCR, the repertoire was profiled, and TCRdb retains in-frame clones only, with some absent. In the table there are about 140,000 clones, roughly 93% of which are singletons. The CDR3 contains 15 residues. The J segment lost 5 bases and the V segment lost 6 bases, leaving 7 bases of the junction unmatched. Germline CDR1 MDHEN, CDR2 SYDVKM. The chain carries TRBV28 and TRBJ1-1; 12 nucleotides align to TRBD1. The sequence derives from an adult who had recovered from COVID-19. Specimen: peripheral blood, collected after recovery from COVID-19. The CDR3 DNA is TGTGCCAGCAGCCGGGACAGGGGGCGAGGGACTGAAGCTTTCTTT. The encoded protein is CASSRDRGRGTEAFF.